The 16 T cell receptor beta chains reported below all come from one sample, sequenced in a study of cytomegalovirus exposure and HLA in healthy donors. The protocol was immunoSEQ multiplex PCR, while the TCRdb copy is restricted to in-frame clones and leaves out a portion. The sample shows approximately 200,000 clones, around 80% of them seen only once. The sequenced sample was PBMCs. These TCRs come from a woman under 40 in good health and CMV-seropositive.

The V and J genes are TRBV5-1 and TRBJ1-1, with unresolved D. Germline loops: CDR1 SGHRS, CDR2 YFSETQ. The CDR3 runs to 17 residues. Trimming took 3 bases from V and 0 from J, leaving 18 bases between them. The CDR3 DNA reads TGCGCCAGCAGCTCTGGGTTCACGAGGGTATTGAACACTGAAGCTTTCTTT. Protein: CASSSGFTRVLNTEAFF.

The chain combines TRBV5-1 with TRBJ1-2, with a weak D call TRBD1 (5 bases). The CDR3 sequence is 16 residues long. Trimming cost V 0 bases and J 4 bases, with 16 bases left between them. CDR1 is SGHRS, CDR2 YFSETQ, per germline. DNA of the CDR3: TGCGCCAGCAGCTTGGGGCCCCCGGGGGACCTCTATGGCTACACCTTC. Its translation: CASSLGPPGDLYGYTF.

This clone was observed a few times. The chain carries TRBV29-1 and TRBJ1-2; D remains ambiguous. The germline V gene has CDR1 SQVTM and CDR2 ANQGSEA. The CDR3 is made up of 11 amino acids. Trimming removed 6 bases from V and 7 bases from J, with 12 bases in between. The CDR3 protein is CSVPVPGGYTF. Written as DNA, the CDR3 is TGCAGCGTACCCGTTCCAGGTGGCTACACCTTC.

The chain recombines TRBV7-2 with TRBJ2-3; D might be TRBD1 (5 bases). The CDR3 is 15 residues long. Germline V gene lookup returns CDR1 SGHTA and CDR2 FQGNSA. The V end was cut by 2 bases, the J end by 3 bases, with 12 bases between. CDR3 protein: CASSLWQGVTDTQYF. In DNA form, the CDR3 reads TGTGCCAGCAGCTTATGGCAGGGTGTAACAGATACGCAGTATTTT.

The chain links TRBV6-5 to TRBJ1-2; TRBD1 might be the D (5 bases). The CDR3 totals 13 residues. Germline loops: CDR1 MNHEY, CDR2 SVGAGI. The ends were cut back, 6 bases at V and 3 bases at J, with 11 bases in the middle. The CDR3, as DNA: TGTGCCAGCAGCCTCAGGGAAGACTATGGCTACACCTTC. This encodes CASSLREDYGYTF.

The V and J genes are TRBV10-3 and TRBJ2-7; the D gene is possibly TRBD2 (6 bases). Germline values: CDR1 ENHRY, CDR2 SYGVKD. There are 15 residues in the CDR3. V was cut by 3 bases and J by 3 bases, with 15 bases left in between. This chain's CDR3 is CAISDPSGVGYEQYF. The CDR3, as DNA: TGTGCCATCAGTGATCCCTCGGGAGTGGGCTACGAGCAGTACTTC.

V and J are TRBV29-1 and TRBJ1-1, with 7 bases identical to TRBD1. Germline CDR1 reads SQVTM; CDR2 reads ANQGSEA. The CDR3 has 14 amino acids. The V gene end was trimmed by 6 bases and the J gene end by 5 bases; junction bases not matched to a gene: 12. CDR3 residues: CSVQNTGAGTEAFF. In DNA, the CDR3 is TGCAGCGTACAAAATACAGGGGCCGGGACTGAAGCTTTCTTT.

The chain links TRBV14 to TRBJ1-2; no reliable D call. The germline V gene has CDR1 SGHDN and CDR2 FVKESK. V gave up 5 bases and J gave up 2 bases, with 9 bases separating them. The CDR3 is made up of 13 amino acids. In DNA, the CDR3 is TGTGCCAGCAGCTCCGGGATAAACTATGGCTACACCTTC. Translated, it gives CASSSGINYGYTF.

The chain links TRBV4-2 to TRBJ2-1, with 12 bases that match TRBD2. CDR3 length: 15 amino acids. V shed 6 bases, J shed 5 bases, and the junction held 5 bases outside the gene matches. Germline values: CDR1 LGHNA, CDR2 YNFKEQ. Here the CDR3 reads CASSPRLAGDNEQFF. The CDR3 nucleotides read TGTGCCAGCAGTCCTAGACTAGCGGGAGACAATGAGCAGTTCTTC.

V is TRBV5-6 and J is TRBJ2-7; 7 bases are a match to TRBD2. With 0 bases clipped from V and 3 bases from J, the junction kept 9 bases outside the gene matches. Per the germline V gene, CDR1 is SGHDT and CDR2 is YYEEEE. This CDR3 is 16 amino acids long. The CDR3 DNA sequence: TGTGCCAGCAGCTTGGGTATCGGGGGGTGGTTCTACGAGCAGTACTTC. It encodes CASSLGIGGWFYEQYF.

This chain links TRBV7-9 with TRBJ2-1; 7 bases align to TRBD1. The trim removed 5 bases at V and 13 bases at J, leaving 8 bases unmatched. Germline V gene lookup returns CDR1 SEHNR and CDR2 FQNEAQ (reference sequence). The CDR3 totals 12 residues. CDR3 DNA sequence: TGTGCCAGCAGCCCGGGGACAGAAATACAGTTCTTC. Its protein product is CASSPGTEIQFF.

V gene TRBV20-1 combines with J gene TRBJ1-2; TRBD1 is a possible D gene (6 bases). The V gene lost 6 bases and the J gene lost 8 bases, with 13 bases spanning the gap. The CDR3 sequence is 11 residues long. Germline CDR1 and CDR2: DFQATT and SNEGSKA (reference sequence). CDR3 region: CSAHRVEGYTF. CDR3 nucleotide sequence: TGCAGTGCGCACAGGGTGGAGGGCTACACCTTC.

The CDR3, as DNA: TGTGCCAGCAGTTACTCCGGGCGGGGGGCCTATGGCTACACCTTC. It translates to CASSYSGRGAYGYTF. This chain joins TRBV6-5 and TRBJ1-2; tentative D call: TRBD1 (6 bases). V was pared by 0 bases and J by 4 bases, with 12 bases between. There are 15 residues in the CDR3. In germline, CDR1 is MNHEY, CDR2 SVGAGI.

J is TRBJ2-1 and V is TRBV29-1; 10 positions match TRBD1. The CDR3 is made up of 15 amino acids. Trimming at V came to 3 bases and at J to 9 bases, leaving 11 bases not matched to a gene. CDR1 is SQVTM, CDR2 ANQGSEA, per germline. The CDR3 here is CSVDVLGQGVIEQFF. CDR3 nucleotide sequence: TGCAGCGTTGACGTACTAGGACAGGGGGTAATTGAGCAGTTCTTC.

V is TRBV5-1 and J is TRBJ1-4; D unclear. Trimming stripped 2 bases from V and 5 bases from J, with 19 bases between. Germline CDR1 reads SGHRS; CDR2 reads YFSETQ. The CDR3 is made up of 17 amino acids. The CDR3 loop reads CASSFVGSLARNEKLFF. Written as DNA, the CDR3 is TGCGCCAGCAGCTTCGTCGGGTCCTTGGCTAGGAATGAAAAACTGTTTTTT.

The gene calls are TRBV2 and TRBJ1-2; maybe TRBD1 (6 bases). V gave up 1 base and J gave up 6 bases, with 9 bases separating them. The germline CDR1 and CDR2 sequences are SNHLY and FYNNEI. The CDR3 covers 13 residues. The CDR3 spells CASSEGTEDGYTF. CDR3 nucleotides: TGTGCCAGCAGTGAAGGGACAGAGGATGGCTACACCTTC. Full variable domain (missing parts from reference TRBV2 and TRBJ1-2): EPEVTQTPSHQVTQMGQEVILRCVPISNHLYFYWYRQILGQKVEFLVSFYNNEISEKSEIFDDQFSVERPDGSNFTLKIRSTKLEDSAMYFCASSEGTEDGYTFGSGTRLTVV.